This T cell receptor beta chain was captured in a study of PD-L1 blockade in urothelial cancer. Study in general: In about 2014, patients got going on atezolizumab, taking 1,200 mg intravenously every 3 weeks. Timepoints chosen for blood analysis were 3 weeks (second dose) and 6 weeks after treatment start.

As to this clone: Its antigen remains unidentified.

Study-level results: Patients with below-median pretreatment blood clonality survived longer.

Sequenced by immunoSEQ multiplex PCR; TCRdb stores in-frame clones only, minus some. The sample yields roughly 48,000 clones, approximately 87% seen once. This CDR3 has 10 amino acids. Trimming took 2 bases from V and 6 from J, leaving 3 bases between them. Germline V gene lookup returns CDR1 DFQATT and CDR2 SNEGSKA (reference sequence). The receptor's source is a man aged 35 to 55 with urothelial cancer. Source: PBMCs, taken around atezolizumab (anti-PD-L1) treatment. The gene calls are TRBV20-1 and TRBJ2-3, with D hard to call. The CDR3 DNA reads TGCAGTGCTAGACTGGATACGCAGTATTTT. Translating it yields CSARLDTQYF.